This is a list of T cell receptor beta chains from one sample in a study of control samples from healthy donors and cancer patients. Using immunoSEQ multiplex PCR, the repertoire was profiled, and TCRdb retains in-frame clones only, with some absent. This table has fewer than 70,000 clones, around 87% appearing once. The sample taken for sequencing was PBMCs. The origin of the receptors is a man aged 60 to 75 with head and neck cancer. The CDR3 runs from the conserved cysteine through the conserved F or W. The order of the fields is D gene, clone size, V gene, J gene, CDR3 protein, CDR3 DNA. The D gene is left open where the match is weak. Not every row has a clone size; where given, it reads once, few, many or a size class.

>TRBD1|few|TRBV6-5|TRBJ1-2
CASRRDRNYGYTF
TGTGCCAGCAGGCGGGACAGGAACTATGGCTACACCTTC
>.|.|TRBV28|TRBJ1-2
CASGQNYGYTF
TGTGCCAGTGGACAGAACTATGGCTACACCTTC
>TRBD1|.|TRBV18|TRBJ1-4
CASSGGQNEKLFF
TGTGCCAGCTCGGGGGGACAGAATGAAAAACTGTTTTTT
>.|.|TRBV18|TRBJ1-6
CASSPPQGSGNSPLHF
TGTGCCAGCTCACCACCCCAGGGTTCGGGGAATTCACCCCTCCACTTT
>.|few|TRBV6-2/TRBV6-3|TRBJ1-2
CASSMRTLHRDGYTF
TGTGCCAGCAGTATGCGGACACTTCATCGAGATGGCTACACCTTC
>TRBD1|.|TRBV7-2|TRBJ1-5
CASSPNRGQGQPQHF
TGTGCCAGCAGCCCCAACAGGGGGCAGGGACAGCCCCAGCATTTT
>.|once|TRBV5-1|TRBJ2-7
CASSLGNMGYEQYF
TGCGCCAGCAGCTTGGGGAACATGGGGTACGAGCAGTACTTC
>TRBD1|.|TRBV5-1|TRBJ1-1
CASSASGQGTEAFF
TGCGCCAGCAGCGCCTCAGGACAGGGGACTGAAGCTTTCTTT
>TRBD2|.|TRBV28|TRBJ2-3
CASRAETSGTTDTQYF
TGTGCCAGCAGAGCCGAGACTAGCGGAACCACAGATACGCAGTATTTT
>TRBD1|.|TRBV6-4|TRBJ2-3
CASSPYPGGAADTQYF
TGTGCCAGCAGCCCCTACCCAGGGGGCGCAGCAGATACGCAGTATTTT
>.|.|TRBV7-8|TRBJ1-4
CASSSLGRGEKLFF
TGTGCCAGCAGCTCTCTGGGTCGAGGTGAAAAACTGTTTTTT
>.|.|TRBV19|TRBJ1-1
CASERASGVSEAFF
TGTGCCAGTGAACGGGCATCGGGAGTCTCTGAAGCTTTCTTT
>.|.|TRBV6-5|TRBJ1-1
CASSATRGYTEAFF
TGTGCCAGCTCTGCGACTCGGGGGTACACTGAAGCTTTCTTT
>.|.|TRBV23-1|TRBJ1-2
CASNQLNYGYTF
TGCGCCAGCAACCAACTCAACTATGGCTACACCTTC
>.|.|TRBV7-9|TRBJ1-6
CASSEGGWSPLHF
TGTGCCAGCAGCGAGGGGGGCTGGTCACCCCTCCACTTT
>.|.|TRBV7-3|TRBJ1-2
CASSLSGGGTYGYTF
TGTGCCAGCAGCTTATCGGGGGGGGGTACCTATGGCTACACCTTC
>.|.|TRBV30|TRBJ2-2
CAWRGYPAGELFF
TGTGCCTGGAGGGGGTATCCGGCCGGGGAGCTGTTTTTT
>.|.|TRBV4-1|TRBJ2-7
CASSQGKGAFQRTGRDEQYF
TGCGCCAGCAGCCAAGGAAAGGGCGCCTTTCAGCGGACGGGGAGAGACGAGCAGTACTTC
>.|.|TRBV6-5|TRBJ2-7
CASSTTASYEQYF
TGTGCCAGCAGCACGACAGCTTCCTACGAGCAGTACTTC
>TRBD2|.|TRBV11-2|TRBJ2-2
CASSLSGLAGVGELFF
TGTGCCAGCAGCTTATCGGGACTAGCGGGAGTCGGGGAGCTGTTTTTT
>.|.|TRBV28|TRBJ1-5
CASSRTRGTGSNQPQHF
TGTGCCAGCAGTAGAACGCGGGGGACGGGGAGCAATCAGCCCCAGCATTTT
>.|.|TRBV18|TRBJ2-1
CASSPRGDEQFF
TGTGCCAGCTCACCACGGGGGGATGAGCAGTTCTTC
>TRBD2|once|TRBV7-2|TRBJ2-3
CASSIYIAGGPDTQYF
TGTGCCAGCAGTATTTACATAGCGGGGGGGCCAGATACGCAGTATTTT
>TRBD1|once|TRBV9|TRBJ2-7
CASSVSGDSSYEQYF
TGTGCCAGCAGCGTATCAGGGGACAGCTCCTACGAGCAGTACTTC
>.|.|TRBV18|TRBJ2-7
CASSPPAGAYEQYF
TGTGCCAGCTCACCACCAGCAGGGGCTTACGAGCAGTACTTC
>.|.|TRBV11-3|TRBJ2-1
CASSLGTEGNEQFF
TGTGCCAGCAGCTTAGGTACCGAGGGCAATGAGCAGTTCTTC
>TRBD2|.|TRBV5-1|TRBJ2-3
CASSQTSGSDTQYF
TGCGCCAGCAGCCAGACTAGCGGGAGTGATACGCAGTATTTT
>.|.|TRBV7-6|TRBJ2-3
CATTRLGVPSDTQYF
TGTGCCACCACTAGGTTGGGAGTGCCCTCAGATACGCAGTATTTT
>.|few|TRBV6-4|TRBJ2-5
CASSDTLGETQYF
TGTGCCAGCAGTGACACCCTCGGGGAGACCCAGTACTTC
>.|.|TRBV20-1|TRBJ2-1
CSASAIEQFF
TGCAGTGCCAGCGCCATTGAGCAGTTCTTC
>TRBD2|once|TRBV5-8|TRBJ2-2
CASSLGGGANTGELFF
TGTGCCAGCAGCTTGGGGGGGGGAGCGAACACCGGGGAGCTGTTTTTT
>.|.|TRBV6-6|TRBJ1-5
CASSYVEQPQHF
TGTGCCAGCAGTTACGTGGAGCAGCCCCAGCATTTT
>TRBD1|.|TRBV4-1|TRBJ2-5
CASSQDRPTTGGIGEETQYF
TGCGCCAGCAGCCAAGATCGACCAACAACAGGGGGCATCGGGGAAGAGACCCAGTACTTC
>TRBD1|.|TRBV9|TRBJ1-1
CASSVGGTGRVRGTEAFF
TGTGCCAGCAGCGTAGGCGGGACAGGGAGGGTACGGGGCACTGAAGCTTTCTTT
>TRBD2|.|TRBV29-1|TRBJ2-1
CSVVQGTSGRVVNEQFF
TGCAGCGTCGTACAGGGGACTAGCGGGAGGGTCGTGAATGAGCAGTTCTTC
>.|.|TRBV30|TRBJ2-3
CAWSAGRGITDTQYF
TGTGCCTGGAGTGCAGGGCGGGGAATCACAGATACGCAGTATTTT
>TRBD2|.|TRBV27|TRBJ2-1
CASSSSRIAGGPFNEQFF
TGTGCCAGCAGTTCATCCCGTATAGCGGGAGGGCCTTTCAATGAGCAGTTCTTC
>.|.|TRBV30|TRBJ1-4
CAWSAGGGSQEKLFF
TGTGCCTGGAGTGCTGGCGGTGGTTCGCAAGAAAAACTGTTTTTT
>.|.|TRBV9|TRBJ2-7
CASSVYPGTSYEQYF
TGTGCCAGCAGCGTTTATCCCGGGACATCCTACGAGCAGTACTTC
>TRBD2|.|TRBV5-1|TRBJ2-3
CASSLVGGQVADTQYF
TGCGCCAGCAGCTTGGTGGGAGGGCAAGTAGCCGATACGCAGTATTTT
>.|.|TRBV6-4|TRBJ2-1
CASSESQGDIDEQFF
TGTGCCAGCAGTGAGTCCCAGGGAGATATCGATGAGCAGTTCTTC
>.|.|TRBV19|TRBJ2-6
CASSISSGANVLTF
TGTGCCAGTAGTATCTCCTCTGGGGCCAACGTCCTGACTTTC
>TRBD1|once|TRBV11-3|TRBJ2-2
CASSERTGDTGELFF
TGTGCCAGCAGCGAACGGACAGGGGACACCGGGGAGCTGTTTTTT
>.|.|TRBV7-2|TRBJ1-2
CASSLEVRRGYTF
TGTGCCAGCAGCTTAGAGGTTCGGCGAGGCTACACCTTC
>.|.|TRBV18|TRBJ2-7
CASSLIGRAGNYEQYF
TGTGCCAGCTCACTCATCGGCCGGGCGGGAAACTACGAGCAGTACTTC
>.|.|TRBV7-9|TRBJ2-1
CASSLGKNEQFF
TGTGCCAGCTCTTTGGGGAAAAATGAGCAGTTCTTC
>.|few|TRBV7-2|TRBJ1-2
CASNPDRSFYGYTF
TGTGCCAGCAACCCAGACAGAAGCTTCTATGGCTACACCTTC
>.|.|TRBV15|TRBJ1-3
CATSRDLRGLPSGNTIYF
TGTGCCACCAGCAGAGATCTTCGAGGTCTACCCTCTGGAAACACCATATATTTT
>TRBD1|.|TRBV7-2|TRBJ1-5
CASSLGGGARQPQHF
TGTGCCAGCAGCTTAGGAGGGGGCGCGAGACAGCCCCAGCATTTT
>.|.|TRBV7-2|TRBJ1-1
CASSPVRKTEAFF
TGTGCCAGCAGCCCCGTTAGGAAGACTGAAGCTTTCTTT
>TRBD1|.|TRBV4-1|TRBJ1-2
CASSLRQGARGYTF
TGCGCCAGCAGCCTTAGACAGGGGGCGCGGGGCTACACCTTC
>.|.|TRBV27|TRBJ2-1
CASSLIGGYEQFF
TGTGCCAGCAGTTTAATCGGGGGTTACGAGCAGTTCTTC
>.|.|TRBV29-1|TRBJ2-1
CSAQKSVEQFF
TGCAGCGCTCAAAAATCGGTAGAGCAGTTCTTC